The sequence of this T cell receptor (beta chain) was determined in a study of somatic mutations in cytotoxic T cells in rheumatoid arthritis. Across the study: Collection of patient blood (over 26 ml EDTA) took place right after diagnosis, before any treatment.

Using immunoSEQ multiplex PCR, the repertoire was profiled, and TCRdb retains in-frame clones only, with some absent. The table shows 9,000 to 13,000 clones, with over 65% occurring only once. Findings and limits, study-wide: A significant difference in CD8+ T-cell clonality was not found between rheumatoid arthritis patients and age-matched healthy controls. In rheumatoid arthritis patients, unlike healthy controls, CD8+ clonality rose with age. Which antigens the expanded CD8+ clones targeted was unknown.

With regard to this clone: The antigen remains undetermined. An end of the junction differs from the germline gene, which may be a read error.

The CDR3 covers 16 residues. The germline CDR1 and CDR2 sequences are LGHNA and YNFKEQ. The sample consisted of CD8+ T cells sorted from blood. J is TRBJ2-7 and V is TRBV4-2, with unresolved D. This sequence originates from an adult with rheumatoid arthritis. The CDR3 region is CASRQDFLGIYGEQYF. The CDR3 nucleotides are TGTGCCAGCAGACAAGACTTTCTAGGAATCTACGGGGAGCAGTACTTC.